Below, one T cell receptor (beta chain) is given with its context. Its antigen is still unknown. The CDR3 consists of 15 residues. Trimming removed 4 bases from V and 8 bases from J, with 18 bases in between. Germline CDR1 is SGHDN and CDR2 is FVKESK. This nonspecific control used anti-CD3/anti-CD28 bead stimulation of CD4+ T cells. Responding CD4+ T cells were sorted by upregulation of both CD40 ligand and CD69. Undetectable plasma HIV-1 RNA below 50 copies/mL lasted at least 4 years. CD8+ T cells were removed from PBMCs prior to stimulation. These data originate in a study of persistence of HIV-infected CD4 T cells. Overall study results and limits: Antigen-responding cells were enriched for degenerate expanded CDR3beta sequences.

Sequencing used immunoSEQ version 4 in survey mode. Sequencing was performed with immunoSEQ multiplex PCR; in TCRdb, only in-frame clones are kept and a portion is missing. The table has about 46,000 clones, about 90% seen once. Source: CD4+ T cells sorted from PBMCs after roughly 20-hour stimulation, taken from a patient who received antiretroviral therapy. The chain has TRBV14 and TRBJ2-1; possibly TRBD1 for D (5 bases). The source of this sequence is an adult woman with HIV who was CMV-seropositive. Here the CDR3 DNA reads TGTGCCAGCAGCCTGCCCAGGGCTTTGATGGATGAGCAGTTCTTC. Translation gives CASSLPRALMDEQFF.